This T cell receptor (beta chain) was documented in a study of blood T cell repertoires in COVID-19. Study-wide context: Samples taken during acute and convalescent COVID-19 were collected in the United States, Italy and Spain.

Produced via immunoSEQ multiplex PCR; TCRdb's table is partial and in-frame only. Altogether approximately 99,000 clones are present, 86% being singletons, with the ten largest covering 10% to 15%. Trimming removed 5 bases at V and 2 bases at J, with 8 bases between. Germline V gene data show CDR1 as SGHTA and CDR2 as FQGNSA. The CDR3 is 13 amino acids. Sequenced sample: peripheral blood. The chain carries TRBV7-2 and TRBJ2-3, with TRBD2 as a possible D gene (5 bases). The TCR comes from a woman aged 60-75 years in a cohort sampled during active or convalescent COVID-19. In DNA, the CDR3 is TGTGCCAGCAGCCCTAGCCACACAGATACGCAGTATTTT. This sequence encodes CASSPSHTDTQYF.